These 8 T cell receptor beta chains were all obtained from the same sample, sequenced in a study of blood T cell repertoires in COVID-19. Assay: immunoSEQ multiplex PCR; the TCRdb copy retains only in-frame clones and omits some. The sample contains hundreds of thousands of clones, about 91% of which appear only once. Material for sequencing was PBMCs or T cells enriched from blood (not recorded which). The receptor source for this set is a woman between 18 and 29 years old who had recovered from COVID-19.

This clone has just one count. V gene TRBV4-2 combines with J gene TRBJ1-2; the D gene is possibly TRBD1 (6 bases). The CDR3 has 13 residues. CDR1 LGHNA and CDR2 YNFKEQ come from the germline V gene. Trimming cost V 0 bases and J 8 bases, with 10 bases left between them. This chain's CDR3 is CASSQEGGGGYTF. Here the CDR3 DNA reads TGTGCCAGCAGCCAAGAAGGGGGAGGGGGCTACACCTTC.

In this sample, this clone turned up once. This sequence joins TRBV19 and TRBJ2-1; D is undetermined. V was cut by 6 bases and J by 7 bases, with 13 bases left in between. The germline CDR1 and CDR2 sequences are LNHDA and SQIVND (reference sequence). CDR3 length equals 13 residues. This CDR3 reads CASRNVAANEQFF. In DNA form, the CDR3 reads TGTGCCAGTAGAAACGTGGCAGCGAATGAGCAGTTCTTC.

The chain carries TRBV7-9 and TRBJ1-4; D is possibly TRBD1 (6 bases). Germline lookup yields CDR1 SEHNR and CDR2 FQNEAQ (reference sequence). V shed 7 bases and J shed 6 bases, with 18 bases lying between them. This CDR3 contains 15 residues. The CDR3 loop reads CASTPRGTEDEKLFF. For the CDR3, the DNA is TGTGCCAGCACCCCAAGGGGGACGGAGGATGAAAAACTGTTTTTT.

The chain links TRBV5-1 to TRBJ2-5, with D unresolved. The V end lost 0 bases, the J end lost 1 base, and 10 bases lay between the germline ends. This CDR3 contains 15 residues. CDR1 is SGHRS and CDR2 is YFSETQ in the germline V gene. The chain's CDR3 is CASSLDSRFQETQYF. DNA of the CDR3: TGCGCCAGCAGCTTGGATTCCAGATTCCAAGAGACCCAGTACTTC.

V gene TRBV5-1 combines with J gene TRBJ1-2, with unresolved D. The V gene lost 1 base and the J gene lost 4 bases, with 11 bases spanning the gap. The CDR3 runs to 14 residues. The germline gives CDR1 SGHRS, CDR2 YFSETQ. The CDR3 spells CASSLIGSAYGYTF. Written as DNA, the CDR3 is TGCGCCAGCAGCTTGATCGGGAGCGCCTATGGCTACACCTTC.

A word on this clone: Other DNA sequences within the sample encode an identical CDR3. This chain joins TRBV7-9 and TRBJ2-3, with D possibly matching TRBD1 (5 bases). Trimming left V 3 bases short and J 2 bases short, with 9 bases between. The CDR3 covers 14 residues. CDR1 and CDR2 (germline): SEHNR, FQNEAQ (reference sequence). The CDR3 here is CASSLQGSTDTQYF. Written as DNA, the CDR3 is TGTGCCAGCAGCTTGCAGGGTTCCACAGATACGCAGTATTTT.

The genes are TRBV6-5 and TRBJ1-2, with a weak D call TRBD1 (6 bases). Trimming cost V 4 bases and J 6 bases, with 12 bases left between them. The CDR3 runs 13 residues. Per germline, CDR1 MNHEY and CDR2 SVGAGI. DNA for the CDR3: TGTGCCAGCAGTTCCCCGCCAGGGGATGGCTACACCTTC. The encoded protein is CASSSPPGDGYTF.

The rearrangement links TRBV20-1 to TRBJ2-7; TRBD1 aligns across 7 bases. Germline values: CDR1 DFQATT, CDR2 SNEGSKA (reference sequence). The CDR3 is 10 residues long. V dropped 6 bases and J dropped 9; count of bases not matched to a gene: 5. The CDR3 is CSAPEGAQYF. The CDR3 bases are TGCAGTGCCCCAGAGGGGGCGCAGTACTTC.